A selection of T cell receptor beta chains follows, all from one sample in a study of blood T cell repertoires in COVID-19. Clones were sequenced by immunoSEQ multiplex PCR, and TCRdb holds only the in-frame ones, with some missing. Of some 140,000 clones detected, around 82% appear once; the ten largest clones hold less than 7%. Material: PBMCs or T cells enriched from blood (not recorded which). Source of these receptors: a man aged 40-49 years with acute COVID-19. Each CDR3 is given with its conserved first and last residue. The D gene is left open where the match is weak. Clone size is not always given. Where it is, it says once, few, many or a class for expanded clones.

d_gene: TRBD2; j_gene: TRBJ2-1; v_gene: TRBV19; abundance: -; CDR3aa: CASSIVGGLAGDEQFF
d_gene: -; j_gene: TRBJ2-3; v_gene: TRBV7-2; abundance: -; CDR3aa: CASSSLEADTQYF
d_gene: -; j_gene: TRBJ2-7; v_gene: TRBV7-9; abundance: -; CDR3aa: CASSQSGYEQYF
d_gene: -; j_gene: TRBJ2-1; v_gene: TRBV30; abundance: -; CDR3aa: CAWSLFSGSYNEQFF
d_gene: -; j_gene: TRBJ2-2; v_gene: TRBV5-5; abundance: -; CDR3aa: CASSFPGAANTGELFF
d_gene: -; j_gene: TRBJ1-1; v_gene: TRBV5-1; abundance: -; CDR3aa: CASSFGANTEAFF
d_gene: TRBD1; j_gene: TRBJ1-2; v_gene: TRBV7-2; abundance: few; CDR3aa: CASSFGQGATGYGYTF
d_gene: TRBD1; j_gene: TRBJ2-7; v_gene: TRBV30; abundance: once; CDR3aa: CAWRGDSYEQYF
d_gene: -; j_gene: TRBJ1-1; v_gene: TRBV3-1/TRBV3-2; abundance: -; CDR3aa: CASSQGQLNTEAFF
d_gene: -; j_gene: TRBJ2-7; v_gene: TRBV5-1; abundance: -; CDR3aa: CASSFMSGDEQYF
d_gene: -; j_gene: TRBJ2-3; v_gene: TRBV6-6; abundance: -; CDR3aa: CASSRNQASTDTQYF
d_gene: -; j_gene: TRBJ2-1; v_gene: TRBV4-3; abundance: -; CDR3aa: CASSQDPGVADEQFF
d_gene: TRBD1; j_gene: TRBJ1-2; v_gene: TRBV6-1; abundance: few; CDR3aa: CASSDDRGRNYGYTF
d_gene: -; j_gene: TRBJ1-6; v_gene: TRBV7-2; abundance: -; CDR3aa: CASSLGGGSPLHF
d_gene: TRBD2; j_gene: TRBJ2-2; v_gene: TRBV5-1; abundance: few; CDR3aa: CASSSFLAGVRTGELFF
d_gene: TRBD1; j_gene: TRBJ1-2; v_gene: TRBV4-1; abundance: few; CDR3aa: CASSPPGQSNYGYTF
d_gene: -; j_gene: TRBJ1-4; v_gene: TRBV4-3; abundance: -; CDR3aa: CASSQVAVQTDEKLFF
d_gene: TRBD1; j_gene: TRBJ2-7; v_gene: TRBV2; abundance: -; CDR3aa: CASTRDRTYEQYF
d_gene: TRBD1; j_gene: TRBJ1-6; v_gene: TRBV5-4; abundance: -; CDR3aa: CASSWDRANSPLHF
d_gene: -; j_gene: TRBJ2-2; v_gene: TRBV7-9; abundance: few; CDR3aa: CASSLSPRVGTGELFF
d_gene: -; j_gene: TRBJ2-7; v_gene: TRBV6-5; abundance: -; CDR3aa: CASSRNTEQYF
d_gene: -; j_gene: TRBJ1-5; v_gene: TRBV5-5; abundance: -; CDR3aa: CASSSGAQPQHF
d_gene: -; j_gene: TRBJ2-2; v_gene: TRBV5-1; abundance: -; CDR3aa: CASRQGNTGELFF
d_gene: -; j_gene: TRBJ1-5; v_gene: TRBV7-8; abundance: -; CDR3aa: CASSLAEGRGQPQHF
d_gene: -; j_gene: TRBJ2-2; v_gene: TRBV27; abundance: many; CDR3aa: CASSPLDSLGAGELFF
d_gene: -; j_gene: TRBJ2-5; v_gene: TRBV11-2; abundance: -; CDR3aa: CASSLFPLVLQETQYF
d_gene: TRBD1; j_gene: TRBJ1-5; v_gene: TRBV6-2/TRBV6-3; abundance: -; CDR3aa: CASSYRTGTYSNQPQHF
d_gene: -; j_gene: TRBJ1-2; v_gene: TRBV13; abundance: -; CDR3aa: CASSFRGPYGYTF
d_gene: -; j_gene: TRBJ1-1; v_gene: TRBV23-1; abundance: -; CDR3aa: CASSRPPPGAFF
d_gene: TRBD2; j_gene: TRBJ2-5; v_gene: TRBV5-1; abundance: -; CDR3aa: CASSSPAGLAGGAKETQYF
d_gene: -; j_gene: TRBJ2-5; v_gene: TRBV5-4; abundance: -; CDR3aa: CASSSQQGGETQYF